Below, 11 T cell receptor beta chains from the same sample are listed, as sequenced in a study of cytomegalovirus exposure and HLA in healthy donors. It was with 60 Vbeta and 13 Jbeta primers that the PCR ran. The protocol was immunoSEQ multiplex PCR, while the TCRdb copy is restricted to in-frame clones and leaves out a portion. Its clone listing holds over 200,000 clones. Material for sequencing was PBMCs. Receptor source: a woman in her 30s in good health and CMV-seropositive.

The V gene is TRBV7-2, the J gene TRBJ2-7; D unresolved. The CDR3 extends over 12 amino acids. Germline V gene lookup returns CDR1 SGHTA and CDR2 FQGNSA. V lost 2 bases and J lost 3, with 5 bases in between. CDR3 DNA: TGTGCCAGCAGCTTACTTTACTACGAGCAGTACTTC. The encoded protein is CASSLLYYEQYF.

The J gene is TRBJ2-1, the V gene TRBV4-3; 15 positions agree with TRBD2. This CDR3 has 17 amino acids. V was pared by 3 bases and J by 7 bases, with 7 bases of the junction left unmatched. CDR1 is LGHNA and CDR2 is YSLEER in the germline V gene. The CDR3 spells CASSHYLGTSGRNEQFF. CDR3 nucleotides: TGCGCCAGCAGCCATTATCTCGGGACTAGCGGGAGGAATGAGCAGTTCTTC.

The chain joins TRBV7-2 to TRBJ2-1, with 8 bases that match TRBD2. The CDR3 has 16 amino acids. The V gene end was trimmed by 6 bases and the J gene end by 2 bases; junction bases not matched to a gene: 9. Per the germline V gene, CDR1 is SGHTA and CDR2 is FQGNSA. The CDR3 DNA sequence: TGTGCCAGCAGAAGCGCGGGAGGCCGACCCTACAATGAGCAGTTCTTC. Amino acids: CASRSAGGRPYNEQFF.

The V gene is TRBV10-1, the J gene TRBJ2-1; 8 bases map to TRBD2. The CDR3 spans 14 residues. After removal of 2 bases from V and 7 bases from J, the junction contained 4 bases not matched to a gene. CDR1 and CDR2 (germline): WNHNN, SYGVQD (reference sequence). The DNA of the CDR3 is TGCGCCAGCAGTGAGCGGGCGGGAGGAAATGAGCAGTTCTTC. Translated: CASSERAGGNEQFF.

The chain recombines TRBV27 with TRBJ1-6; TRBD1 agrees at 10 bases. Per the germline V gene, CDR1 is MNHEY and CDR2 is SMNVEV (reference sequence). After removal of 4 bases from V and 13 bases from J, the junction contained 10 bases not matched to a gene. CDR3 length: 15 residues. CDR3 region: CASSSLGTGVSPLHF. CDR3 sequence (DNA): TGTGCCAGCAGTTCCCTCGGGACAGGGGTGTCCCCCCTCCACTTT.

This chain links TRBV6-5 with TRBJ1-3, with 7 bases that match TRBD1. With V trimmed by 4 bases and J by 2 bases, 5 bases remained unmatched. The CDR3 runs to 15 residues. From germline, CDR1 is MNHEY and CDR2 SVGAGI. The CDR3 spells CASSFNDRAGNTIYF. CDR3 bases: TGTGCCAGCAGTTTTAACGACAGGGCTGGAAACACCATATATTTT.

V gene TRBV19 combines with J gene TRBJ2-7; 7 bases are shared with TRBD1. The length of the CDR3 is 11 residues. Germline V gives CDR1 LNHDA, CDR2 SQIVND (reference sequence). The V gene end was trimmed by 10 bases and the J gene end by 5 bases; junction bases not matched to a gene: 5. The CDR3 protein is CATSTGNEQYF. The CDR3, as DNA: TGTGCCACCTCGACAGGGAACGAGCAGTACTTC.

The V call is TRBV5-1, the J call TRBJ1-3, with a possible D match to TRBD1 (5 bases). Trimming removed 0 bases at V and 4 bases at J, with 11 bases between. CDR1 is SGHRS and CDR2 is YFSETQ in the germline V gene. The CDR3 consists of 15 residues. The CDR3 here is CASSLGRQGGNTIYF. CDR3 nucleotides: TGCGCCAGCAGCTTGGGTCGGCAGGGCGGAAACACCATATATTTT.

The V call is TRBV7-7, the J call TRBJ2-3; no reliable D call. This CDR3 has 13 residues. Between the trimmed V and J ends, which lost 4 bases and 5 bases, there was a span of 10 bases. Germline CDR1 and CDR2: SSHAT and FNYEAQ (reference sequence). Here the CDR3 DNA reads TGTGCCAGCAGCTCGACGACTGGAGATACGCAGTATTTT. Protein sequence: CASSSTTGDTQYF. The full variable domain, with the rest looked up from reference TRBV7-7 and TRBJ2-3, is GAGVSQSPRYKVTKRGQDVTLRCDPISSHATLYWYQQALGQGPEFLTYFNYEAQPDKSGLPSDRFSAERPEGSISTLTIQRTEQRDSAMYRCASSSTTGDTQYFGPGTRLTVL.

The V call is TRBV19, the J call TRBJ1-2; D call uncertain. Germline-derived CDR1 and CDR2 are LNHDA and SQIVND (reference sequence). V was clipped by 3 bases and J by 4 bases, with 9 bases between them. The CDR3 consists of 13 residues. The CDR3 nucleotides are TGTGCCAGTAGTATGACCAGGTTCTATGGCTACACCTTC. Protein sequence: CASSMTRFYGYTF.

V usage is TRBV11-2 and J usage is TRBJ1-5; D not certain. CDR3 length: 13 amino acids. Trimming removed 5 bases from V and 7 bases from J, with 12 bases in between. The V gene's germline CDR1 is SGHAT and CDR2 FQNNGV. CDR3: CASSPVVGQPQHF. In DNA, the CDR3 is TGTGCCAGCAGCCCGGTAGTGGGCCAGCCCCAGCATTTT. Looking up the rest from reference TRBV11-2 and TRBJ1-5 gives the full variable domain: EAGVAQSPRYKIIEKRQSVAFWCNPISGHATLYWYQQILGQGPKLLIQFQNNGVVDDSQLPKDRFSAERLKGVDSTLKIQPAKLEDSAVYLCASSPVVGQPQHFGDGTRLSIL.